This T cell receptor (beta chain) was observed in a study of Ad26.COV2.S vaccination and SARS-CoV-2 variants. Study-wide results and limits: Total T cell responses, in the TCR breadth and depth analyses, may have been underestimated. Post-vaccination breadth of spike-specific CD8+ and CD4+ T cell responses was reportedly substantial. Ad26.COV2.S recipients had broader spike-specific TCRs (P = 0.0014). Vaccine and placebo groups showed comparable non-spike TCR breadth.

Sequencing was performed with immunoSEQ multiplex PCR; in TCRdb, only in-frame clones are kept and a portion is missing. The profile shows around 350,000 clones, 92% of them singletons. This clone was seen a single time. What it binds is not known. With 0 bases removed from V and 5 bases from J, the gap between germline ends came to 8 bases. The CDR3 extends over 13 amino acids. Germline V gene lookup returns CDR1 SGDLS and CDR2 YYNGEE. The chain recombines TRBV9 with TRBJ1-1; the D gene is possibly TRBD1 (5 bases). The receptor comes from a human donor who had recovered from COVID-19. The specimen was peripheral blood, collected after recovery from COVID-19. The CDR3 nucleotides read TGTGCCAGCAGCGTAGCTGAGGGGACTGAAGCTTTCTTT. This translates into CASSVAEGTEAFF.